This T cell receptor beta chain comes out of a study of sequential checkpoint blockade in melanoma. CDR3 length equals 13 residues. Germline V gene lookup returns CDR1 WSHSY and CDR2 SAAADI. As to this clone: The germline gene is not matched at one end of the junction; a read error may be the cause.

As for treatment: randomized to nivolumab then ipilimumab (arm A) or the reverse (arm B). From thawed PBMCs, live CD3+CD8+ cells negative for CD19 and CD56 were sorted. Some clones are missing from TCRdb's copy, which holds only in-frame ones; the method was immunoSEQ multiplex PCR. The data contain over 25,000 clones, around 82% of them singletons. The V gene is TRBV10-2, the J gene TRBJ1-2; 10 bases fit TRBD1. This sample comprised CD8+ T cells sorted from blood (inferred from file names), obtained from a patient given nivolumab and ipilimumab in sequence. The receptor was derived from a human donor with melanoma. CDR3 residues: CASSESWDRGLPF. The CDR3, as DNA: TGCGCCAGCAGTGAGTCGTGGGACAGGGGTTTACCCTTC.